This T cell receptor (beta chain) was sequenced for a study of patients and donors after allogeneic stem cell transplantation. TCRdb re-derived calls from the RT-PCR reads in MiXCR, one entry per CDR3 protein. The sample consists of under 170,000 distinct CDR3 sequences, about 36% of them appearing once. The germline V and J ends were trimmed by 5 bases and 8 bases, with 16 bases remaining between them. The CDR3 totals 14 residues. Per the germline V gene, CDR1 is ENHRY and CDR2 is SYGVKD. The source of this sequence is a human donor who was either an allogeneic HSCT recipient or a stem cell or donor lymphocyte infusion donor (not recorded which). It is not recorded whose cells these are; they may come from a transplant donor. The chain has TRBV10-3 and TRBJ2-1, with D perhaps matching TRBD1 or TRBD2 (5 bases each). Sequencing was done on a sample of blood, either unsorted or a sorted T cell fraction (not recorded which). The CDR3 nucleotides are TGTGCCATCAGTCCCCGGGGACCCCTGGATGAGCAGTTCTTC. Its protein product is CAISPRGPLDEQFF.